This T cell receptor beta chain was sequenced in a study of T cells in narcolepsy. Study results and caveats: Comparing one patient's CSF and blood CD4+ clonotypes highlighted HCRT- and TRIB2-specific autoreactive clonotypes. Some memory CD4+ repertoires had no autoreactive clone sequences. Autoreactive clonotypes reportedly recurred in blood of same and different patients, not controls.

Concerning this clone: Its cognate antigen is unknown.

Germline V CDR1 and CDR2: SGHVS, FQNEAQ. The V gene end was trimmed by 5 bases and the J gene end by 6 bases; junction bases not matched to a gene: 5. CDR3 size: 15 residues. Clones were read by immunoSEQ multiplex PCR, and TCRdb kept only the in-frame ones, dropping some. The data hold some 24,000 clones, with around 85% observed a single time. The gene calls are TRBV7-8 and TRBJ1-5; 12 nucleotides agree with TRBD1. This receptor was obtained from a human donor with narcolepsy. Sequencing was carried out using CD45RA- memory CD4+ T cells from PBMCs. CDR3 sequence reads: CASSTGQGAGQPQHF. The CDR3 coding sequence is TGTGCCAGCAGCACGGGACAGGGGGCGGGTCAGCCCCAGCATTTT.